The entry below describes one T cell receptor (beta chain). Its antigen is unidentified. This table comes from immunoSEQ multiplex PCR, and its TCRdb copy is limited to in-frame clones, with some not included. Of about 40,000 clones listed, 86% are singletons. This entry belongs to a study of lymphopenia after photon versus proton radiotherapy. Study conclusions and caveats: Larger post-nadir TCR diversity loss correlated inversely with survival in deceased patients. Only patients who died were analyzed for survival; proton advantage is unproven. Proton therapy kept repertoires fairly stable, unlike photons, which gained effector/memory cells. Oligoclonal CD8+ Temra expansion after nadir drove photon patients' diversity drop.

The V gene's germline CDR1 is SGHTA and CDR2 FQGNSA. Trimming left V 0 bases short and J 3 bases short, with 17 bases between. The CDR3 loop spans 17 amino acids. The source material was peripheral blood, sampled from a patient treated with proton-based radiotherapy. This chain links TRBV7-2 with TRBJ1-2, with D perhaps matching TRBD1 (6 bases). The receptor comes from a woman aged 70 to 79 with pancreatic cancer. Some clones in this sample may be carry-over from other donors' samples. The CDR3 spells CASSLALRGALDYGYTF. In nucleotides, the CDR3 is TGTGCCAGCAGCTTAGCGCTTAGGGGGGCGTTGGACTATGGCTACACCTTC.